The present TCR beta chain was sequenced within a study of beta chain features in type 1 diabetes (dated by TCRdb to 2016 to 2019). Turning to the overall study: No differences in mean age, gender distribution, total cell number or subset yield were found between patients and healthy donors. A total of around 100 million sorted cells were examined across all samples, and RNA yield correlated strongly with the number of cells per subset. The study compared the TCRB repertoires of sorted circulating CD4+ T cell subsets in recently diagnosed type 1 diabetes patients with those in matched healthy donors. Regulatory and stem cell-like memory subsets were isolated from only 8 patients and 8 healthy donors, whereas naive and central memory subsets came from all 30 or so donors.

This clone has just a few counts. There is no known antigen for this receptor. No much larger clonotype is one base removed from it; base qualities were not supplied. Each donor gave one peripheral blood draw, roughly 120 mL on average, collected into heparinised tubes. Naive, central memory, regulatory and stem cell-like memory CD4+ T cells were sorted on a BD FACSAria II using a panel including CD45RO, CCR7, CD25, CD127, CD95 and CD27. All sorted populations exceeded 95% purity. PBMCs were isolated right away by Lymphoprep density gradient centrifugation and were stained directly, without culture. Samples were stained and sorted in pairs, with one healthy donor and one patient per experiment, so that batch effects were minimized. Here is what the overall study found, with its caveats: Patients with type 1 diabetes made fewer insertions and deleted more nucleotides at VDJ recombination sites, implying thymic rearrangement abnormalities. Because cDNA rather than genomic DNA was sequenced, highly expressing activated cells could have been over-represented, although no difference in activation and CD3 levels was found between groups. Naive, central memory and regulatory TCRB repertoires appeared more similar among patients than among healthy donors. HLA sub-analyses involved small numbers of individuals, so any influence of HLA type on TCRB rearrangement remained unresolved. Type 1 diabetes patients showed a moderate but significant shortening of TCRB CDR3 length in all four CD4+ subsets. PCR may preferentially amplify shorter templates, but because patient and control samples were amplified and corrected together, any resulting skew would affect both groups equally.

According to the germline V gene (reference sequence), CDR1 reads DFQATT and CDR2 reads SNEGSKA. The CDR3 holds 11 amino acids from the cysteine to the phenylalanine. Only CDR3 DNA is held: 33 bases, read in frame from base 1. All of the isolated RNA was reverse transcribed with the High Capacity cDNA Reverse Transcription Kit, so expressed TCRB transcripts were sequenced. Naive, central memory and regulatory T cell samples underwent deep immunoSEQ sequencing, averaging roughly 3.4 million total reads per sample. Sorted cells were lysed in RLT buffer, and RNA was extracted using DNase-treated RNeasy Micro or Mini kits according to cell number. Each cell subset was processed on its own to prevent cross-contamination, while patient and healthy donor samples were processed together. TCRB sequences were amplified from cDNA with the immunoSEQ multiplex PCR, producing 87-bp fragments spanning the CDR3 region. Sequencing of the amplicons was done on the Illumina HiSeq platform. In the authors' own workflow: PCR bias was corrected computationally using synthetic template baselines, and reads within Hamming distance 2 were collapsed, with unmergeable singletons discarded. Reads were aligned to IMGT to assign V, D and J genes, CDR3 length, and insertions or deletions at six rearrangement sites. Within each subset, clonotype counts were normalized to sorted cell number, after which true diversity and Gini coefficients were computed with the tcR R package. The overlap coefficient, calculated on TCRB nucleotide sequences, was used to quantify repertoire sharing. Out-of-frame TCRB sequences from naive cells were analyzed as a proxy for the pre-selection repertoire. This immuneACCESS table, as held by TCRdb, lists in-frame sequences with V and J called but not all clones. Of the missing ones, under half trace to an unresolved V gene in checked studies; the others have no known cause. The DNA was the basis for D and trimming; V, J and clone size are from that table. Recorded for this sample are more than 550,000 clones; over 12% of them occurred a single time. The top ten hold just under 0.04% of the sample.

The sequencing sample was made of naive CD4+ T cells from blood. The cell subset or site label of this sample denotes: true naive CD4+ T cells. The sequence links TRBV20-1 to TRBJ2-1; TRBD2 is a weak D gene call, 5 bases matching. This TCR was sampled from a man younger than 35 with type 1 diabetes. The DNA sequence follows: TGCAGGACGAGCGGCCGGGTTGAGCAGTTCTTC. Translated, it gives CRTSGRVEQFF.